This record covers a single T cell receptor (beta chain). Repertoires were generated with immunoSEQ multiplex PCR, while TCRdb's copy carries only in-frame clones and drops some. This sample has around 400,000 clones, with roughly 92% found just once. This specimen belongs to a study of blood T cell repertoires in COVID-19. Trimming removed 4 bases from V and 0 bases from J, with 8 bases in between. The CDR3 consists of 14 residues. The germline CDR1 and CDR2 sequences are SGHRS and YFSETQ. The gene calls are TRBV5-1 and TRBJ1-3; D gene uncertain. The clonotype comes from a middle-aged woman who had been exposed to COVID-19. The sample comprised PBMCs or T cells enriched from blood (not recorded which). CDR3 coding DNA: TGCGCCAGCAGCAAGGACTTCTCTGGAAACACCATATATTTT. Encoded protein: CASSKDFSGNTIYF.